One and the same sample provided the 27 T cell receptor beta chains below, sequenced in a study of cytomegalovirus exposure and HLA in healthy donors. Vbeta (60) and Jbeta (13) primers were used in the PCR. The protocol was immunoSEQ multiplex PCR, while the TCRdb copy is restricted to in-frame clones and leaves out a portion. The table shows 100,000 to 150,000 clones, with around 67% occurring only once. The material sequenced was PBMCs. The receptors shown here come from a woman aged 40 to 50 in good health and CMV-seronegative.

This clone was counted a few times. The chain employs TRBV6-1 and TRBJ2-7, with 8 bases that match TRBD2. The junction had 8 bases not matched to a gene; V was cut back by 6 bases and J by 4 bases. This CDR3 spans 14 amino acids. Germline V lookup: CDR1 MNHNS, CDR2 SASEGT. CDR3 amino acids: CASRTGTSRYEQYF. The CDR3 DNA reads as TGTGCCAGCAGGACCGGGACTAGTCGTTACGAGCAGTACTTC.

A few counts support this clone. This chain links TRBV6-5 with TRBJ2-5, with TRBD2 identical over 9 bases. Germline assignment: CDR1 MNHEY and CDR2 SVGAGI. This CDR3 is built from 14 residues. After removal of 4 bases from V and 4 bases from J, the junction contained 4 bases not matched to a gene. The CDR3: CASSFGLARETQYF. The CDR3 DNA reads TGTGCCAGCAGTTTCGGACTAGCGAGAGAGACCCAGTACTTC.

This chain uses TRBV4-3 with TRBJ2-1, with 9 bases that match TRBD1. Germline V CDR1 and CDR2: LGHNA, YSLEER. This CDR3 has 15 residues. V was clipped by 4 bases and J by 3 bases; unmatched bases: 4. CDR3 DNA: TGCGCCAGCAGCCGCGGGACAGGGATCTACAATGAGCAGTTCTTC. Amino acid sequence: CASSRGTGIYNEQFF.

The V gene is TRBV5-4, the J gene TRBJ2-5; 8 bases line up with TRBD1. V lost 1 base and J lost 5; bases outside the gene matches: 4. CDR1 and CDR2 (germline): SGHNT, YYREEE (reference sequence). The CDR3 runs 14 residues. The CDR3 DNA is TGTGCCAGCAGCTTGCAGGGGGCGAGGGAGACCCAGTACTTC. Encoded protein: CASSLQGARETQYF.

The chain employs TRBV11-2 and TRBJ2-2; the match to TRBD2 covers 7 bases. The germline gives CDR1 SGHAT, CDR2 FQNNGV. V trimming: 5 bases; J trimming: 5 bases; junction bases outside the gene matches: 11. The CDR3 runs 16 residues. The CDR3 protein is CASSTRASGSTGELFF. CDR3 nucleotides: TGTGCCAGCAGCACCCGGGCTAGCGGTTCGACCGGGGAGCTGTTTTTT. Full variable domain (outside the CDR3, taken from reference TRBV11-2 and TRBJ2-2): EAGVAQSPRYKIIEKRQSVAFWCNPISGHATLYWYQQILGQGPKLLIQFQNNGVVDDSQLPKDRFSAERLKGVDSTLKIQPAKLEDSAVYLCASSTRASGSTGELFFGEGSRLTVL.

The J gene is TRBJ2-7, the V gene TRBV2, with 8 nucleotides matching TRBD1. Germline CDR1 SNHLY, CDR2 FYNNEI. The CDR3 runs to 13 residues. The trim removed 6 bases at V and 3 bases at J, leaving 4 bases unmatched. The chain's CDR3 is CASSYGQGYEQYF. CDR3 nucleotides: TGTGCCAGCAGCTACGGACAGGGCTACGAGCAGTACTTC.

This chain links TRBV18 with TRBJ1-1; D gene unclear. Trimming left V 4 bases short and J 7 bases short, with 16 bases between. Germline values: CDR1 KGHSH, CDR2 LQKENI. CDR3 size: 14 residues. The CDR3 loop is CASSRAGSRSEAFF. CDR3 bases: TGTGCCAGCTCACGGGCGGGGAGTCGGAGTGAAGCTTTCTTT.

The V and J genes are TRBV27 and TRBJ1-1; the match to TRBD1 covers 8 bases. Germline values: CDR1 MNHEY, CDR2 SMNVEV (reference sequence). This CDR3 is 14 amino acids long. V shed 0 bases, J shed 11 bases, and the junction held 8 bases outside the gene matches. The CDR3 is CASSLSGQGGMAFF. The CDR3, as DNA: TGTGCCAGCAGTTTATCCGGACAGGGTGGGATGGCTTTCTTT.

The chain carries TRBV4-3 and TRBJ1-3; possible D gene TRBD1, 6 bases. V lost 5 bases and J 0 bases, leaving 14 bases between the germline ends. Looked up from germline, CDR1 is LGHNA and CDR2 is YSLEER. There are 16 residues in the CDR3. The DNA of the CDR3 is TGCGCCAGCAGCTGGACAACGGACAGCTCTGGAAACACCATATATTTT. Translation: CASSWTTDSSGNTIYF.

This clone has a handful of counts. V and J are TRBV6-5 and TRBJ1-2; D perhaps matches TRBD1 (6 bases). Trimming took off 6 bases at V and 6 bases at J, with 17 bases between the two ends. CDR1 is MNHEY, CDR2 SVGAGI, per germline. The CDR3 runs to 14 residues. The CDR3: CASSPPAGENGYTF. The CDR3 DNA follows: TGTGCCAGCAGCCCTCCCGCAGGGGAAAATGGCTACACCTTC.

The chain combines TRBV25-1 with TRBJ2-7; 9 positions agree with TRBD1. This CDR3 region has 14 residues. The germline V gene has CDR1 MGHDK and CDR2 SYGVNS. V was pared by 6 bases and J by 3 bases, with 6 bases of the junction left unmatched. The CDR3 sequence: CASRPGQGNYEQYF. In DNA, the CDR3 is TGTGCCAGCAGGCCGGGACAGGGAAACTACGAGCAGTACTTC.

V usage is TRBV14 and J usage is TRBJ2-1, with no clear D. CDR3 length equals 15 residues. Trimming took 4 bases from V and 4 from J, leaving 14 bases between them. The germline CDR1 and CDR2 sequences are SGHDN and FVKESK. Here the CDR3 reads CASSPLSGQYNEQFF. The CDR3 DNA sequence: TGTGCCAGCAGCCCTCTAAGTGGGCAGTACAATGAGCAGTTCTTC.

This chain's CDR3 is CASSYGTSTDTQYF. The CDR3 DNA reads as TGTGCCAGCAGCTATGGGACTAGCACAGATACGCAGTATTTT. J is TRBJ2-3 and V is TRBV7-3; D may be TRBD2 (6 bases). The length of the CDR3 is 14 residues. Germline CDR1 SGHTA, CDR2 FQGTGA. V lost 4 bases to trimming and J lost 0 bases, with 8 bases between them. Full variable domain (outside the CDR3, taken from reference TRBV7-3 and TRBJ2-3): GAGVSQTPSNKVTEKGKYVELRCDPISGHTALYWYRQSLGQGPEFLIYFQGTGAADDSGLPNDRFFAVRPEGSVSTLKIQRTERGDSAVYLCASSYGTSTDTQYFGPGTRLTVL.

CDR3: CASRGGVGELFF. CDR3 in DNA: TGTGCCAGCAGAGGAGGGGTCGGGGAGCTGTTTTTT. This chain links TRBV6-4 with TRBJ2-2; D perhaps matches TRBD2 (6 bases). V dropped 6 bases and J dropped 7 bases, with 9 bases sitting between them. The CDR3 runs to 12 residues. Germline CDR1 MRHNA, CDR2 SNTAGT.

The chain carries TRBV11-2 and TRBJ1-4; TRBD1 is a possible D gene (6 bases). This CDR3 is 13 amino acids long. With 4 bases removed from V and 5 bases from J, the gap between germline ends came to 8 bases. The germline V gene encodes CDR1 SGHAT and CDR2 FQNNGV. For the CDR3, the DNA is TGTGCCAGCAGCTCCGGACAGAATGAAAAACTGTTTTTT. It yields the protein CASSSGQNEKLFF.

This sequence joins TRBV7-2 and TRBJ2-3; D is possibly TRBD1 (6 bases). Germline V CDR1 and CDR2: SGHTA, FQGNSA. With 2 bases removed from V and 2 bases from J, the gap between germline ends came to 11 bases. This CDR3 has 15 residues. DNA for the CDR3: TGTGCCAGCAGCTTAAAGGTGGGACACACAGATACGCAGTATTTT. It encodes CASSLKVGHTDTQYF.

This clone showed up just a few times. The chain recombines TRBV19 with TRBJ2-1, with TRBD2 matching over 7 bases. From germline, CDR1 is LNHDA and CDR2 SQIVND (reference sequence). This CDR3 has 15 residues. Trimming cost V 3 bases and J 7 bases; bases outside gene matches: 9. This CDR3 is CASSIMLAEGNEQFF. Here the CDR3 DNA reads TGTGCCAGTAGTATCATGCTAGCGGAGGGTAATGAGCAGTTCTTC.

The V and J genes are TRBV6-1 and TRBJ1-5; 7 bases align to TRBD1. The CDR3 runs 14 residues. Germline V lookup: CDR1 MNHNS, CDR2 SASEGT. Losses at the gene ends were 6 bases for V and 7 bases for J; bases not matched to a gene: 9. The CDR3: CASSPDRRGQPQHF. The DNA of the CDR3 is TGTGCCAGCAGCCCGGACAGGAGGGGCCAGCCCCAGCATTTT.

The CDR3 nucleotides read TGTGCCAGCAGCCCACACGTCAGCGAGGAGCTGTTTTTT. It specifies CASSPHVSEELFF. The chain uses TRBV9 and TRBJ2-2; D ambiguous. CDR1 is SGDLS, CDR2 YYNGEE, per germline. The CDR3 extends over 13 amino acids. Between the trimmed V and J ends, which lost 4 bases and 10 bases, there was a span of 14 bases.

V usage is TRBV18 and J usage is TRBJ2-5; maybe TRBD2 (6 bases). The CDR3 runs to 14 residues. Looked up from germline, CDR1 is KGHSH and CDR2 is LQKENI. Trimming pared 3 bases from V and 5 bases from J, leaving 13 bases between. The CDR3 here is CASSPTGAGETQYF. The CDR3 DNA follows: TGTGCCAGCTCACCCACGGGAGCGGGTGAGACCCAGTACTTC.

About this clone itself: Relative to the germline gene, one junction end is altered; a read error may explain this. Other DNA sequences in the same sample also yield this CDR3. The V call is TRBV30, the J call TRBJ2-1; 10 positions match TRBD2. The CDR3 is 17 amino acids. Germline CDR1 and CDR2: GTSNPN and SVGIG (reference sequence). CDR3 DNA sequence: TGTGCCTGGAGTGTAGGGCTAGCGGGAGTGAACTACAATGAGCAATTCTTC. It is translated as CAWSVGLAGVNYNEQFF.

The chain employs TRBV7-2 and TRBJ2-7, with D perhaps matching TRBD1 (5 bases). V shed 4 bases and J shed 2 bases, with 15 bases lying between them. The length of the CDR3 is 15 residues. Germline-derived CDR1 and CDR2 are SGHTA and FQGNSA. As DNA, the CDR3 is TGTGCCAGCAGCTCCACTGGGGCCAACACCTACGAGCAGTACTTC. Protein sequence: CASSSTGANTYEQYF.

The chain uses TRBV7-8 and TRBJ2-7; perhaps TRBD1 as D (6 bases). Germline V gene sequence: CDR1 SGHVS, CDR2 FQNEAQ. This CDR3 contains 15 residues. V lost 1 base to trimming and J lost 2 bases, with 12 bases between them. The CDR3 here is CASSLDPGAPYEQYF. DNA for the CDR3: TGTGCCAGCAGCTTAGACCCAGGGGCCCCCTACGAGCAGTACTTC.

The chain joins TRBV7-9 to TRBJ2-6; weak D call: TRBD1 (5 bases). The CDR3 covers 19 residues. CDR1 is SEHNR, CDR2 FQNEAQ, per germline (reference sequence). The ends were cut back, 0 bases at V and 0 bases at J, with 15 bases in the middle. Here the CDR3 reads CASSLAFSQGNSGANVLTF. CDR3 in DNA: TGTGCCAGCAGCTTAGCGTTTTCTCAGGGCAACTCTGGGGCCAACGTCCTGACTTTC. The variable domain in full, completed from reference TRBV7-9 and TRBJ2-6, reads DTGVSQNPRHKITKRGQNVTFRCDPISEHNRLYWYRQTLGQGPEFLTYFQNEAQLEKSRLLSDRFSAERPKGSFSTLEIQRTEQGDSAMYLCASSLAFSQGNSGANVLTFGAGSRLTVL.

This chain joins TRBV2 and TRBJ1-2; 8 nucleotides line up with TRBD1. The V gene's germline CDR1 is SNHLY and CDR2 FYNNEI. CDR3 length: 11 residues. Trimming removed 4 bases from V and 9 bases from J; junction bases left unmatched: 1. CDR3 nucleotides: TGTGCCAGCAGTGGGACAGGGAGCTACACCTTC. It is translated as CASSGTGSYTF.

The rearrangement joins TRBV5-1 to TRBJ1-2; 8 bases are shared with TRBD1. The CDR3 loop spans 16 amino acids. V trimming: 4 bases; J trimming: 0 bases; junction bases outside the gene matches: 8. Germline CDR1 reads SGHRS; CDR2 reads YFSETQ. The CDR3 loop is CASSRGQGRSNYGYTF. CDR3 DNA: TGCGCCAGCAGCCGCGGACAGGGAAGGTCTAACTATGGCTACACCTTC.

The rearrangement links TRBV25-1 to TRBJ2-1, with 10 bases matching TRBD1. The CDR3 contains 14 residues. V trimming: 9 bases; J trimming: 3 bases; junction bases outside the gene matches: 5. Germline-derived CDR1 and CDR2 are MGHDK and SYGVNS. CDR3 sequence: CASTGTGVYNEQFF. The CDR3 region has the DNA TGTGCCAGTACTGGGACAGGGGTCTACAATGAGCAGTTCTTC.